This TCR beta chain was captured in a study of shared clonotypes between healthy human individuals. Replicate PCRs from sorted subsets contained around 200 ng DNA, which is some 29,000 T cell genomes. Data came from immunoSEQ multiplex PCR; TCRdb stores just in-frame clones and leaves some out. The sample records roughly 2.1 million clones, about 93% being singletons. CD45RO-negative CD8 cells positively selected for CCR7 made up the naive population, which excluded terminally differentiated effector memory CD45RA+ cells. The source of this sequence is a man aged 18 to 29 in good health. Some clones in this sample may be carry-over from other donors' samples. The sample consisted of naive CD8+ T cells from PBMCs.

The CDR3 DNA follows: TGCGCCAGCAGCCAAGTCTTCGAAAAACTGTTTTTT. It yields the protein CASSQVFEKLFF. This chain links TRBV4-1 with TRBJ1-4; D is undetermined. Trimming shortened V by 1 base and J by 8 bases, and 5 bases separated the two germline ends. Germline CDR1 reads MGHRA; CDR2 reads YSYEKL. This CDR3 is 12 amino acids long.